This T cell receptor (beta chain) was sequenced for a study of cytomegalovirus exposure and HLA in healthy donors. Findings and limits, study-wide: What TCR beta sequences reportedly achieved was accurate prediction of HLA-A and HLA-B alleles in most subjects.

Turning to this clone: The antigen is not known.

PCR involved 60 Vbeta and 13 Jbeta primers. Profiled with immunoSEQ multiplex PCR; TCRdb holds only in-frame clones, not every one. The sample shows some 150,000 clones, around 76% of them seen only once. Germline loops: CDR1 MNHNS, CDR2 SASEGT. The CDR3 loop spans 17 amino acids. The junction had 8 bases not matched to a gene; V was cut back by 2 bases and J by 0 bases. This clonotype was sampled from a male donor in good health and CMV-seronegative. The sequenced material came from PBMCs. The chain uses TRBV6-1 and TRBJ1-1; 8 nucleotides line up with TRBD1. The CDR3 DNA follows: TGTGCCAGCAGTGAAAGGCCAGGGGGCACATTGAACACTGAAGCTTTCTTT. This gives the protein CASSERPGGTLNTEAFF.